This passage covers 9 T cell receptor beta chains from one sample sequenced in a study of early T cells in non-severe SARS-CoV-2 infection. TCRdb re-derived calls from the 5' RACE reads in MiXCR, one entry per CDR3 protein. Of 80,000 or so distinct CDR3 sequences in the sample, roughly 5.7% are singletons; the top ten hold roughly 8%. Sequencing was done on a sample of whole blood. The receptor set was obtained from an adult who was a healthcare worker with PCR-confirmed SARS-CoV-2 infection or an uninfected control (not recorded which).

CDR3 amino acids: CASKPGGNTDTQYF. DNA of the CDR3: TGTGCCAGTAAGCCGGGAGGGAACACAGATACGCAGTATTTT. The chain couples TRBV19 to TRBJ2-3, with TRBD2 matching 8 bases. V lost 7 bases and J lost 2; bases outside the gene matches: 5. CDR3 length: 14 residues. Looked up from germline, CDR1 is LNHDA and CDR2 is SQIVND (reference sequence).

This clonotype was found many times. The chain combines TRBV11-2 with TRBJ2-1; D remains ambiguous. This CDR3 contains 12 residues. Germline lookup yields CDR1 SGHAT and CDR2 FQNNGV. Trimming stripped 4 bases from V and 5 bases from J, with 6 bases between. Here the CDR3 DNA reads TGTGCCAGCAGCTCAAATAACAATGAGCAGTTCTTC. As protein: CASSSNNNEQFF.

The rearrangement uses TRBV6-1 and TRBJ2-3, with D tentatively TRBD2 (7 bases). The CDR3 consists of 16 residues. The germline V gene has CDR1 MNHNS and CDR2 SASEGT. Trimming pared 6 bases from V and 2 bases from J, leaving 18 bases between. The chain's CDR3 is CASRKSAGANTDTQYF. CDR3 in DNA: TGTGCCAGCAGGAAGTCCGCGGGGGCTAACACAGATACGCAGTATTTT.

The chain recombines TRBV29-1 with TRBJ2-7, with TRBD2 matching 10 bases. Germline V gives CDR1 SQVTM, CDR2 ANQGSEA. The junction had 6 bases not matched to a gene; V was cut back by 7 bases and J by 0 bases. There are 14 residues in the CDR3. In DNA form, the CDR3 reads TGCAGCGGGGCTAGCGGGGGACCCTCCTACGAGCAGTACTTC. The encoded protein is CSGASGGPSYEQYF.

V is TRBV6-6 and J is TRBJ2-7; either TRBD1 or TRBD2 may supply D (5 bases each). The ends were cut back, 5 bases at V and 6 bases at J, with 17 bases in the middle. CDR3 length: 14 residues. Germline CDR1 reads MNHNY; CDR2 reads SVGAGI (reference sequence). Here the CDR3 reads CASSTPGTYGEQYF. For the CDR3, the DNA is TGTGCCAGCAGTACCCCCGGGACCTACGGCGAGCAGTACTTC.

The sample holds many counts of this clonotype. This chain uses TRBV4-2 with TRBJ2-7; 9 bases align to TRBD2. CDR1 is LGHNA and CDR2 is YNFKEQ in the germline V gene. CDR3 size: 16 residues. Unmatched junction bases numbered 5, after V lost 0 bases and J lost 2 bases. The CDR3 coding sequence is TGTGCCAGCAGCCAAGAACAGCGGGGGGCCGCCTACGAGCAGTACTTC. Protein: CASSQEQRGAAYEQYF.

This clonotype came up many times. The rearrangement uses TRBV10-2 and TRBJ1-5; D gene ambiguous. The germline V and J ends were trimmed by 0 bases and 2 bases, with 8 bases remaining between them. The CDR3 length is 15 residues. Germline V gene lookup returns CDR1 WSHSY and CDR2 SAAADI. CDR3 coding DNA: TGCGCCAGCAGTGAGTCGACGAGGGGCAATCAGCCCCAGCATTTT. Translated: CASSESTRGNQPQHF.

This clonotype was seen ten or more times. This chain links TRBV20-1 with TRBJ1-1; D perhaps matches TRBD1 (5 bases). This CDR3 has 13 amino acids. V was trimmed by 5 bases and J by 1 base, leaving 11 bases between them. Per the germline V gene, CDR1 is DFQATT and CDR2 is SNEGSKA (reference sequence). The CDR3 bases are TGCAGTGCTCTAGGGGATACGAACACTGAAGCTTTCTTT. Translating gives CSALGDTNTEAFF.

In its sample, this clonotype was seen many times. The chain combines TRBV7-9 with TRBJ2-1, with D uncertain. This CDR3 spans 14 amino acids. V lost 6 bases and J lost 0, with 9 bases in between. Germline V gene lookup returns CDR1 SEHNR and CDR2 FQNEAQ (reference sequence). For the CDR3, the DNA is TGTGCCAGCAGACTCCTCTTCTCCTACAATGAGCAGTTCTTC. This translates into CASRLLFSYNEQFF.